This T cell receptor (beta chain) emerged from a study of blood T cell repertoires in COVID-19. For the study at large: Acute and convalescent COVID-19 samples came from the United States, Italy and Spain. Sources were T cells, B-cell-depleted T cells, or PBMCs; the material itself was cDNA or gDNA.

Per the original methods: For nucleated cells, counts were estimated from reference gene primer amplification. The data were produced by immunoSEQ multiplex PCR, yet TCRdb's version contains in-frame clones alone and is incomplete. D and trimming were read from the DNA, whereas the V and J calls and clone size are those reported in that table. The repertoire holds about 75,000 clones, roughly 88% seen once, with about 22% in the top ten. This CDR3 is 12 amino acids long. Deletions cut 7 bases from V and 10 bases from J, with 14 bases between. The sample taken for sequencing was peripheral blood. The rearrangement links TRBV12-3 or TRBV12-4 to TRBJ2-1; D remains ambiguous. The clonotype originates from a woman aged 45-65 years with acute or convalescent COVID-19. CDR3 residues: CASTSEVWEQFF. The CDR3 DNA follows: TGTGCCAGCACCTCTGAGGTCTGGGAGCAGTTCTTC.